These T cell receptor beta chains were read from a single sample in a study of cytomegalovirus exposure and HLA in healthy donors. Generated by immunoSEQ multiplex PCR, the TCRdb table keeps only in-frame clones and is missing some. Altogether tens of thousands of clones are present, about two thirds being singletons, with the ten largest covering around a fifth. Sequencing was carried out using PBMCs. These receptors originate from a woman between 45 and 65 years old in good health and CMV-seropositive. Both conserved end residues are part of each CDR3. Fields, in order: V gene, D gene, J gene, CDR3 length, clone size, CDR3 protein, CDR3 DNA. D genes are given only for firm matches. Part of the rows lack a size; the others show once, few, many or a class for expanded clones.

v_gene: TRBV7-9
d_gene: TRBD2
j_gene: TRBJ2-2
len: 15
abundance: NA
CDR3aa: CASRLAGANTGELFF
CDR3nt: TGTGCCAGCAGGCTAGCGGGGGCAAACACCGGGGAGCTGTTTTTT

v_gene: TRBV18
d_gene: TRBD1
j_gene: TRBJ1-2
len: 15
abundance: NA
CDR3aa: CASSASRGENYGYTF
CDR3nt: TGTGCCAGCTCGGCCAGCAGGGGGGAGAACTATGGCTACACCTTC

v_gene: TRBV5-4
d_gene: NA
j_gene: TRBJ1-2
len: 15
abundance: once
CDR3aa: CASSGWGGLDAGYTF
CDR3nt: TGTGCCAGCAGCGGCTGGGGCGGCTTAGATGCTGGCTACACCTTC

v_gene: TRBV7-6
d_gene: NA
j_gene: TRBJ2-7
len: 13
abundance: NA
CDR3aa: CASSLDSTYEQYF
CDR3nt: TGTGCCAGCAGCTTGGACAGTACCTACGAGCAGTACTTC

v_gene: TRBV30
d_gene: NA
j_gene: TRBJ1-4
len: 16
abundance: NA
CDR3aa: CACQVDNAATNEKLFF
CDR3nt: TGTGCCTGTCAAGTGGACAACGCTGCAACTAATGAAAAACTGTTTTTT

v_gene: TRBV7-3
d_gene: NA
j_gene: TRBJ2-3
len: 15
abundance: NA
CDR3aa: CASKPLATSTDTQYF
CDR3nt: TGTGCCAGCAAACCGTTAGCAACTAGCACAGATACGCAGTATTTT

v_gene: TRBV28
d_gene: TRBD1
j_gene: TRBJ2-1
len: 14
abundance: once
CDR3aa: CASSPGTGGNEQFF
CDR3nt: TGTGCCAGCAGCCCCGGGACAGGGGGAAATGAGCAGTTCTTC

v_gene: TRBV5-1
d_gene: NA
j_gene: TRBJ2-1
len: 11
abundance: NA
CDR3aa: CASSFNNEQFF
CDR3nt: TGCGCCAGCAGCTTTAACAATGAGCAGTTCTTC

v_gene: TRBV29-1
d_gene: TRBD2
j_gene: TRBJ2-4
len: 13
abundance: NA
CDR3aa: CSGGGGVENIQYF
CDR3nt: TGCAGCGGTGGCGGGGGGGTGGAAAACATTCAGTACTTC

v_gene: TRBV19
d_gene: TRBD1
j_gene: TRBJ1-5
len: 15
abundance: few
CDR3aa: CASTRPGQANQPQHF
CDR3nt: TGTGCCAGTACGAGGCCCGGACAGGCAAATCAGCCCCAGCATTTT

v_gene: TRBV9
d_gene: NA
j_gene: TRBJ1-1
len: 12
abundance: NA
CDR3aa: CASSVEGQKAFF
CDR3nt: TGTGCCAGCAGCGTAGAAGGACAGAAGGCTTTCTTT

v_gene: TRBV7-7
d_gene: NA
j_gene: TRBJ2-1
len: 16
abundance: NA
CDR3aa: CASSLAYSSSYNEQFF
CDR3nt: TGTGCCAGCAGCTTAGCCTACTCGAGCTCCTACAATGAGCAGTTCTTC

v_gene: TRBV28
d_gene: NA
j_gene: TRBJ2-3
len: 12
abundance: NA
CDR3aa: CASSLGAGGQYF
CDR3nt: TGTGCCAGCAGTTTGGGCGCAGGAGGGCAGTATTTT

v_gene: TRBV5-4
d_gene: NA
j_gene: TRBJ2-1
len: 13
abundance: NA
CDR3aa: CASSSTEYNEQFF
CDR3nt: TGTGCCAGCAGCTCGACTGAGTACAATGAGCAGTTCTTC

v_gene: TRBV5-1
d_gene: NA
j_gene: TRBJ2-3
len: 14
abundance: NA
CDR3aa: CASSFGTLRDTQYF
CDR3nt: TGCGCCAGCAGCTTCGGGACTCTCCGAGATACGCAGTATTTT

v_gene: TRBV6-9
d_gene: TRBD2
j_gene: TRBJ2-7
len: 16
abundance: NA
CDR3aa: CANPSEASGRAYEQYF
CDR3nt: TGTGCCAACCCCTCGGAGGCTAGCGGGAGGGCCTACGAGCAGTACTTC

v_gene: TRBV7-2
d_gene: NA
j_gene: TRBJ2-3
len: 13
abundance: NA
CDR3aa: CASSQLGSDTQYF
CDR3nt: TGTGCCAGCAGCCAACTAGGGTCAGATACGCAGTATTTT

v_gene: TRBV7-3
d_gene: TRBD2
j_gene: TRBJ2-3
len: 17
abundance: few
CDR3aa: CASSKRTSGGTADTQYF
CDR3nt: TGTGCCAGCAGCAAAAGGACTAGCGGGGGTACAGCAGATACGCAGTATTTT

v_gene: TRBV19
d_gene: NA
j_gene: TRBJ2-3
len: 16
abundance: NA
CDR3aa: CARGPLGQSSTDTQYF
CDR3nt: TGTGCCAGGGGGCCGTTAGGGCAATCTAGCACAGATACGCAGTATTTT

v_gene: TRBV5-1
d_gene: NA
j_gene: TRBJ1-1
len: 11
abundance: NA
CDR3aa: CASSLATEAFF
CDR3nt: TGCGCCAGCAGCTTGGCGACTGAAGCTTTCTTT

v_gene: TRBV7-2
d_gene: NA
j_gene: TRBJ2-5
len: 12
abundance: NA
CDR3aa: CASSQLSETQYF
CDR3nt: TGTGCCAGCAGCCAGTTAAGTGAGACCCAGTACTTC

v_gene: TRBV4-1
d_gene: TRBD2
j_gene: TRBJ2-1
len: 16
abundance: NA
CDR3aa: CASSQVGTSLKNEQFF
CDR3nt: TGCGCCAGCAGCCAAGTAGGGACTAGCTTAAAGAATGAGCAGTTCTTC

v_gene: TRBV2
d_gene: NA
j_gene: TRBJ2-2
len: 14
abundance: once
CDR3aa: CASHTGSGAGELFF
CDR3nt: TGTGCCAGCCATACAGGGTCCGGCGCAGGGGAGCTGTTTTTT

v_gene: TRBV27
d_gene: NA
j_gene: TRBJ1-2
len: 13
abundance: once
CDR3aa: CASSLAASESYTF
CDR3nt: TGTGCCAGCAGTTTAGCGGCCTCCGAGTCCTACACCTTC

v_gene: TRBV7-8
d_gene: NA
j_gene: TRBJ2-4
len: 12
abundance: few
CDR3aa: CASSLDMSLQYF
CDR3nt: TGTGCCAGCAGCTTAGATATGTCCCTTCAGTACTTC

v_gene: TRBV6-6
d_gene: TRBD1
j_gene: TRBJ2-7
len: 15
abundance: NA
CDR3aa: CASSYAGQGLYEQYF
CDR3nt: TGTGCCAGCAGTTACGCGGGACAGGGCCTCTACGAGCAGTACTTC

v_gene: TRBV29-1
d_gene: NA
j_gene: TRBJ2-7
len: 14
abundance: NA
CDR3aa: CSVVRVGSTYEQYF
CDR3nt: TGCAGCGTTGTCCGGGTAGGATCCACCTACGAGCAGTACTTC

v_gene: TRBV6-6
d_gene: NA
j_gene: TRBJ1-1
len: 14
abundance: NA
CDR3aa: CASSRMTGNTEAFF
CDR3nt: TGTGCCAGCAGTAGAATGACAGGGAACACTGAAGCTTTCTTT

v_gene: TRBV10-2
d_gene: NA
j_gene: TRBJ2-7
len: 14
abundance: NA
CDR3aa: CASSELGQTYEQYF
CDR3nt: TGCGCCAGCAGTGAGCTCGGACAGACCTACGAGCAGTACTTC

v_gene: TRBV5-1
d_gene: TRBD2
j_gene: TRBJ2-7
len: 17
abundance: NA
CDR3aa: CASSTGLAGGSSYEQYF
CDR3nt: TGCGCCAGCAGTACAGGACTAGCGGGGGGAAGCTCCTACGAGCAGTACTTC

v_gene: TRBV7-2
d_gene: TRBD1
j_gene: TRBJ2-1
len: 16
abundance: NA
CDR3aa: CASSFYLQGLKDEQFF
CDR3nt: TGTGCCAGCAGCTTTTATTTACAGGGGTTGAAGGATGAGCAGTTCTTC

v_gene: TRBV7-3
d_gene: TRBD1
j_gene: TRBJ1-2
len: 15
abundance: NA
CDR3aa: CARPSRDRGIHGYTF
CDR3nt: TGTGCCCGACCCTCCCGGGACAGGGGGATTCATGGCTACACCTTC

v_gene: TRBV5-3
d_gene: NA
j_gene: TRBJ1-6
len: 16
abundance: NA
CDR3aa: CARSTARGSYNSPLHF
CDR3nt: TGTGCCAGAAGCACAGCCCGGGGCTCCTATAATTCACCCCTCCACTTT

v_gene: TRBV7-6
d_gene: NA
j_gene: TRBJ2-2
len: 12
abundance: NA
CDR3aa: CASSLAAGELFF
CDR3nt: TGTGCCAGCAGCTTAGCCGCCGGGGAGCTGTTTTTT

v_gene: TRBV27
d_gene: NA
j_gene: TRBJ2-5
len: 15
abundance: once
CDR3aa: CASNFPTGFWETQYF
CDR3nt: TGTGCCAGCAATTTTCCAACAGGGTTCTGGGAGACCCAGTACTTC

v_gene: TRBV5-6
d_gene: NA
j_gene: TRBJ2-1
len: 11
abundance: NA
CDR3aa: CASSDADEQFF
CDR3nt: TGTGCCAGCAGCGACGCGGATGAGCAGTTCTTC

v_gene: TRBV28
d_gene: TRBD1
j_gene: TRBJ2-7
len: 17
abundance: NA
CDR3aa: CASSPLSRDSSSYEQYF
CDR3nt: TGTGCCAGCAGTCCCCTTAGCCGGGACAGTTCGTCCTACGAGCAGTACTTC